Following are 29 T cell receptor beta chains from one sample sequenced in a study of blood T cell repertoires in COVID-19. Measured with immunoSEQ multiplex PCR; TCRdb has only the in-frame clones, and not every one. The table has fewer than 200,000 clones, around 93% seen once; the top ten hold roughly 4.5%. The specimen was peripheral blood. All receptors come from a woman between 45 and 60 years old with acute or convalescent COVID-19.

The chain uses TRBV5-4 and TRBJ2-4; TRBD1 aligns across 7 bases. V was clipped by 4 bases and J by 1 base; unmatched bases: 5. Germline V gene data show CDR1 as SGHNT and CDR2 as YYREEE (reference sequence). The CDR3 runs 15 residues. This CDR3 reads CASSAQGLAKNIQYF. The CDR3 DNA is TGTGCCAGCAGCGCACAGGGGTTGGCCAAAAACATTCAGTACTTC.

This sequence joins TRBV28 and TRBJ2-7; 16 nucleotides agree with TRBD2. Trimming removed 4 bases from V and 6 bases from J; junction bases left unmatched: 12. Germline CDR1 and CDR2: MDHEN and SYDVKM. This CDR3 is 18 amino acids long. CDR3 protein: CASSSPIGTSGRAFEQYF. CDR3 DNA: TGTGCCAGCAGTTCCCCCATAGGGACTAGCGGGAGGGCCTTCGAGCAGTACTTC.

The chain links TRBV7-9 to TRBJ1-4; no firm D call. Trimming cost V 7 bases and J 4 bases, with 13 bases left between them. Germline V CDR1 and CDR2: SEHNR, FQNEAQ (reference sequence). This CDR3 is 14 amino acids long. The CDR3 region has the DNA TGTGCCAGCATGCGGAGGGTCGGTAATGAAAAACTGTTTTTT. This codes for CASMRRVGNEKLFF.

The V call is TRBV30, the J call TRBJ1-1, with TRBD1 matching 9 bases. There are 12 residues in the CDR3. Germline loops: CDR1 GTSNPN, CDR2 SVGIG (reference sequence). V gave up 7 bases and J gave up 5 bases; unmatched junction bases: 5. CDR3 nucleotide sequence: TGTGCCTTGGACAGGGGAGGAACTGAAGCTTTCTTT. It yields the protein CALDRGGTEAFF.

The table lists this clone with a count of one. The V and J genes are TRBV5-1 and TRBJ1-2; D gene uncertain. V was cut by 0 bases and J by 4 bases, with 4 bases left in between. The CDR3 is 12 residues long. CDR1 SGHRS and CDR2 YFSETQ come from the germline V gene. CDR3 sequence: CASSLESYGYTF. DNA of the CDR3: TGCGCCAGCAGCTTGGAGAGCTATGGCTACACCTTC.

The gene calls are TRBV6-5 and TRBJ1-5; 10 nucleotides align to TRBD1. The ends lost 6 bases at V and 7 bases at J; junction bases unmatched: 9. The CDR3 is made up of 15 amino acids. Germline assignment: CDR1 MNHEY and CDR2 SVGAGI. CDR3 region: CASSGGTGEHQPQHF. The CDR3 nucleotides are TGTGCCAGCAGCGGCGGGACAGGGGAACACCAGCCCCAGCATTTT.

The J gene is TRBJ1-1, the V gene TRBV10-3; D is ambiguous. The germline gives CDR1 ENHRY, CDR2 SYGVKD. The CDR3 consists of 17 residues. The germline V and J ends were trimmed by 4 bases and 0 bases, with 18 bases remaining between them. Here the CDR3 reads CAISGGGGRALNTEAFF. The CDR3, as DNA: TGTGCCATCAGTGGGGGAGGAGGGCGAGCATTGAACACTGAAGCTTTCTTT.

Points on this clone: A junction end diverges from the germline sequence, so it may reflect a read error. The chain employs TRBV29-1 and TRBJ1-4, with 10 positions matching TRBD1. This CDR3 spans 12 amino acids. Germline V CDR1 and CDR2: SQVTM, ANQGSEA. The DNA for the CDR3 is TGCAGCGTCGGGACAGGGGAACAGGGGTCCCTTTTT. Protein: CSVGTGEQGSLF.

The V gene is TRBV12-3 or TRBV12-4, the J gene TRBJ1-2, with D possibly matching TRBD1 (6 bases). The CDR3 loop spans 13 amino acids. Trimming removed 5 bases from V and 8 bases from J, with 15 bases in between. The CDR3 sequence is CASSGGQTEGYTF. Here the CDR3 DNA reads TGTGCCAGCAGTGGAGGACAGACGGAGGGCTACACCTTC.

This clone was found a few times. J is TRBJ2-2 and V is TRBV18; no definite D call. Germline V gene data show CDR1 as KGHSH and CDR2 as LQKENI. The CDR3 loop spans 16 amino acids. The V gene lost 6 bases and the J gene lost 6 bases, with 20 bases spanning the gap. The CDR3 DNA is TGTGCCAGCTCGCCCCAGAGCTTCTTGAGCGCCGGGGAGCTGTTTTTT. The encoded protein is CASSPQSFLSAGELFF.

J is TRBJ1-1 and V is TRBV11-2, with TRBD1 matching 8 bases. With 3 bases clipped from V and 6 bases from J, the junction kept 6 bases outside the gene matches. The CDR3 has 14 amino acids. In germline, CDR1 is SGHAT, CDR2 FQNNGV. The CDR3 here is CASSLRQGISEAFF. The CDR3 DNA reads TGTGCCAGCAGCTTGAGACAGGGGATTTCTGAAGCTTTCTTT.

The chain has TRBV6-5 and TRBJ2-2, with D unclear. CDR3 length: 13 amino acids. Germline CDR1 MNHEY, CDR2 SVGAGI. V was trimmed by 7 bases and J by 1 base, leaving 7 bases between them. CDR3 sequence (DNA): TGTGCCAGCAACGTCGGGAACACCGGGGAGCTGTTTTTT. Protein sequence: CASNVGNTGELFF.

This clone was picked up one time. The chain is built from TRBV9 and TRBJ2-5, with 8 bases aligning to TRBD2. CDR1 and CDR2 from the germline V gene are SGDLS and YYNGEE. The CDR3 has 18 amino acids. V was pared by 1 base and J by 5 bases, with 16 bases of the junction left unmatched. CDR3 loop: CASSVSGAGGPPRETQYF. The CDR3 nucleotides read TGTGCCAGCAGCGTATCTGGTGCGGGGGGCCCCCCCAGGGAGACCCAGTACTTC.

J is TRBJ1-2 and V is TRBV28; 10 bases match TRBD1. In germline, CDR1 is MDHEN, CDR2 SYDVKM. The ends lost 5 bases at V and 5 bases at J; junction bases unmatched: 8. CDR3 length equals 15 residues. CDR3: CASSQGGTGEYGYTF. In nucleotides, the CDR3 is TGTGCCAGCAGTCAAGGGGGGACAGGGGAATATGGCTACACCTTC.

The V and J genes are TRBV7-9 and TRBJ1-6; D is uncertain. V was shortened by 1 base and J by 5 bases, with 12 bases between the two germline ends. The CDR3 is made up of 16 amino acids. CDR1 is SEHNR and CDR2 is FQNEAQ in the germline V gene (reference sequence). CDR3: CASSLDGLLNNSPLHF. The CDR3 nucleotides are TGTGCCAGCAGCTTAGACGGACTTCTAAATAATTCACCCCTCCACTTT.

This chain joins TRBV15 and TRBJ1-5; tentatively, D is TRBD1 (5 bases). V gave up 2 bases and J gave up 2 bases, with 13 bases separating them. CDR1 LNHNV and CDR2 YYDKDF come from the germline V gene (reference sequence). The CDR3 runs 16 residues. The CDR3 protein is CATSRPQGAGNQPQHF. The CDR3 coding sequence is TGTGCCACCAGCAGACCTCAGGGTGCGGGCAATCAGCCCCAGCATTTT. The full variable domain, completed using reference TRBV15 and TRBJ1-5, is DAMVIQNPRYQVTQFGKPVTLSCSQTLNHNVMYWYQQKSSQAPKLLFHYYDKDFNNEADTPDNFQSRRPNTSFCFLDIRSPGLGDTAMYLCATSRPQGAGNQPQHFGDGTRLSIL.

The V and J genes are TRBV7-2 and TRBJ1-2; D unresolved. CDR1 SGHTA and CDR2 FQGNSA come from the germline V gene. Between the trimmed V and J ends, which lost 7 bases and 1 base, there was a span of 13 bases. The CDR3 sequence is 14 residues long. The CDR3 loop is CASTPLGVNYGYTF. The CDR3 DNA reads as TGTGCCAGCACCCCTCTCGGGGTTAACTATGGCTACACCTTC.

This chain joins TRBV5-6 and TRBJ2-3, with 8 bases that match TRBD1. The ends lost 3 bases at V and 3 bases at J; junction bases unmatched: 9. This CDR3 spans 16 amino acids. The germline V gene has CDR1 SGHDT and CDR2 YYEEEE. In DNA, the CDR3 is TGTGCCAGCAGCTCGCACCGGACAGGGCAAACAGATACGCAGTATTTT. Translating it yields CASSSHRTGQTDTQYF.

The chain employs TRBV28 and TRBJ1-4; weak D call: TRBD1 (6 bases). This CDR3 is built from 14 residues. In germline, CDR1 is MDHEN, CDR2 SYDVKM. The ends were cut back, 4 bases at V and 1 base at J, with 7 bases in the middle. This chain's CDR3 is CASSSQGTNEKLFF. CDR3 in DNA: TGTGCCAGCAGTTCACAGGGAACTAATGAAAAACTGTTTTTT.

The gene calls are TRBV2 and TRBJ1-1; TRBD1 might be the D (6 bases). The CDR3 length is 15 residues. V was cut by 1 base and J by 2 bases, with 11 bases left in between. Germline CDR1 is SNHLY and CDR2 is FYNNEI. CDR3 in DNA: TGTGCCAGCAGTGAAGATACAGGGTATAACACTGAAGCTTTCTTT. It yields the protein CASSEDTGYNTEAFF.

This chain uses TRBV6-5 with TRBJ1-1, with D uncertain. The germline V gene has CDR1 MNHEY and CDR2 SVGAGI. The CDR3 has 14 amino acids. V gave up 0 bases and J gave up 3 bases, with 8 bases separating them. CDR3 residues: CASSYSRRDTEAFF. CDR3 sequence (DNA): TGTGCCAGCAGTTACTCGAGGCGAGACACTGAAGCTTTCTTT.

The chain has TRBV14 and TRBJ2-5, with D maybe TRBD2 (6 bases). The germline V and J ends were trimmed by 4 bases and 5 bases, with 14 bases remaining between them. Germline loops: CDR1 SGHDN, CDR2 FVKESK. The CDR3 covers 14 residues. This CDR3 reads CASSPGGVRETQYF. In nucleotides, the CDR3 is TGTGCCAGCAGCCCCGGGGGAGTCCGGGAGACCCAGTACTTC.

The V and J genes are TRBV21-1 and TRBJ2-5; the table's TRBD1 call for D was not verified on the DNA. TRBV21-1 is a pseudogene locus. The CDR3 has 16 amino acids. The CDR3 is CASSKIPGQGQETQYF. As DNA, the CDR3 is TGTGCCAGCAGCAAGATACCGGGACAGGGCCAAGAGACCCAGTACTTC.

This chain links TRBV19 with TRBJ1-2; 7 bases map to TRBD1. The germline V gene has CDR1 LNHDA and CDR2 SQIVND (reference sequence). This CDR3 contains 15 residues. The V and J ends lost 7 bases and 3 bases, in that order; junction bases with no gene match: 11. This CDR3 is CASTLRRQGDYGYTF. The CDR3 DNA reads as TGTGCCAGTACCCTGCGCCGGCAGGGGGACTATGGCTACACCTTC. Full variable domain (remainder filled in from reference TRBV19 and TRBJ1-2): DGGITQSPKYLFRKEGQNVTLSCEQNLNHDAMYWYRQDPGQGLRLIYYSQIVNDFQKGDIAEGYSVSREKKESFPLTVTSAQKNPTAFYLCASTLRRQGDYGYTFGSGTRLTVV.

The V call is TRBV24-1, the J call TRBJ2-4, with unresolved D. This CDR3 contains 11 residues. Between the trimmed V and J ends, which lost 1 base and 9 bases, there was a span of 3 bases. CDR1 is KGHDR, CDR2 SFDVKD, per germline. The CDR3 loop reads CATSDFGIQYF. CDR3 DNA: TGTGCCACCAGTGATTTCGGCATTCAGTACTTC.

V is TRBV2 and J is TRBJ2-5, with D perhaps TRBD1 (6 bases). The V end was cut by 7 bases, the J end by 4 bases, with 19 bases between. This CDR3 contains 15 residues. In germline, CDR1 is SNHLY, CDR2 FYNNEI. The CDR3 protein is CASTQLQGIGETQYF. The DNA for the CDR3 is TGTGCCAGCACTCAGCTGCAGGGGATAGGAGAGACCCAGTACTTC.

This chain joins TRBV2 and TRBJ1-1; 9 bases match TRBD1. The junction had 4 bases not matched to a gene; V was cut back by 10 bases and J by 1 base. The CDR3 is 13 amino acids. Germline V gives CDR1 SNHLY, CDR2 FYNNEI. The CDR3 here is CATTQGANTEAFF. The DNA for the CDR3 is TGTGCCACTACACAGGGGGCGAACACTGAAGCTTTCTTT.

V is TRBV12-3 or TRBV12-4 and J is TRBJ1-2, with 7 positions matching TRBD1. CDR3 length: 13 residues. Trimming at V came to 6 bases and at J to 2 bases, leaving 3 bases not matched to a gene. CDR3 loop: CASSMTGNYGYTF. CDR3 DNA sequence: TGTGCCAGCAGCATGACAGGGAACTATGGCTACACCTTC.

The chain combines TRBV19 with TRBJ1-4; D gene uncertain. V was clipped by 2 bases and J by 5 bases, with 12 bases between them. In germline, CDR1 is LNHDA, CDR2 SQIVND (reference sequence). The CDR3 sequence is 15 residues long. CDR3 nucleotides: TGTGCCAGTAGTATAAGCGGCAGAAGCAATGAAAAACTGTTTTTT. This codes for CASSISGRSNEKLFF.